This T cell receptor (beta chain) emerged from a study of beta chain features in type 1 diabetes. A few counts support this clone. Sorted populations all had greater than 95% purity. Reverse transcription of all isolated RNA meant that expressed TCRB transcripts were sequenced. The method was immunoSEQ multiplex PCR; TCRdb's version includes in-frame clones alone and lacks a portion of them. In the table there are some 500,000 clones, 10% to 12% of which are singletons. The receptor's source is a woman aged 18 to 35 in good health. The source material was naive CD4+ T cells from blood.

CDR3 sequence (DNA): TGTGCCAGTAGTATACAGGGCGGAGAGACCCAGTACTTC. As protein: CASSIQGGETQYF. The gene calls are TRBV19 and TRBJ2-5; perhaps TRBD1 as D (5 bases). Germline CDR1 and CDR2: LNHDA and SQIVND (reference sequence). This CDR3 region has 13 residues. V was pared by 2 bases and J by 4 bases, with 8 bases between.